This T cell receptor (beta chain) appears in the sequencing data of a study of Graves' ophthalmopathy and Graves' hyperthyroidism. About the research overall: Peripheral blood was gathered at the point of initial diagnosis, before any treatment started.

Newly diagnosed, the hyperthyroidism patients had under 2 months' duration and were aged 18 to 65. The CDR3 runs 15 residues. Looked up from germline, CDR1 is SGHAT and CDR2 is FQNNGV. V dropped 0 bases and J dropped 4 bases, with 12 bases sitting between them. Investigators amplified TCR beta CDR3 regions from RNA transcripts. RT-PCR in the first round used HTBI primers; a second-round multiplex PCR followed. TCRdb itself ran the multiplex PCR reads through MiXCR, one entry per CDR3 protein. The table includes hundreds of thousands of distinct CDR3 sequences, around 21% detected once. This sequence was found in a woman between 18 and 29 years old with stable Graves' hyperthyroidism. This rearrangement joins TRBV11-2 to TRBJ1-1; D is unclear. Sequenced input: peripheral blood. The CDR3 sequence is CASSLEGTSGTEAFF. CDR3 DNA: TGTGCCAGCAGCTTAGAAGGAACGAGCGGCACTGAAGCTTTCTTT.